This record looks at one T cell receptor beta chain sequence and its context. Its matching antigen is unknown. This sample's time point: pre-sensitization, week 0. The treatment was: therapeutic diphenylcyclopropenone sensitization with weekly scalp DPC. The data are from a study of human T cells and chemical hapten exposure. TCRdb reprocessed the RACE reads with MiXCR, giving one entry per CDR3 protein. The sample carries more than 150,000 distinct CDR3 sequences, around 30% recorded once. Study-level points and caveats: Against controls, expanded TCRs gave rise to significantly more large CDR3 similarity clusters.

This receptor was taken from a woman in her 30s with alopecia areata. Some clones in this sample may be carry-over from other donors' samples. The starting material was whole blood, obtained in connection with sensitization to the hapten diphenylcyclopropenone (DPC).

The CDR3 reads CASSWGGTDTQYF. DNA for the CDR3: TGTGCCAGCAGTTGGGGGGGCACAGATACGCAGTATTTT. V gene TRBV28 combines with J gene TRBJ2-3; TRBD2 might be the D (6 bases). This CDR3 comprises 13 residues. Per germline, CDR1 MDHEN and CDR2 SYDVKM. Trimming removed 4 bases at V and 1 base at J, with 6 bases between.